Listed below are T cell receptor beta chains from one sample, sequenced in a study of CD8 T cells in ankylosing spondylitis. A single record per CDR3 protein comes from TCRdb applying MiXCR to the 5' RACE reads. The sample includes 25,000 to 35,000 distinct CDR3 sequences, roughly 29% of them seen just once. The sequenced sample was synovial fluid, either unsorted or a sorted T cell fraction (not recorded which). These receptors were obtained from a male donor with ankylosing spondylitis. Both conserved end residues are part of each CDR3. Clone size is given for some rows only: seen once, a few or many times, or a class if the clone is expanded.

clone_size j_call v_call cdr3_aa
many TRBJ2-7 TRBV14 CASSSHGQGYEQYF
NA TRBJ1-1 TRBV4-1 CASRREILGTEAFF
NA TRBJ2-3 TRBV12-3/TRBV12-4 CASSWTGVPYSTDTQYF
few TRBJ2-1 TRBV6-4 CASSPAGGGSYNEQFF
NA TRBJ2-2 TRBV12-5 CASGPDRAGELFF
NA TRBJ2-1 TRBV5-1 CASSPDLGTYNEQFF
NA TRBJ1-2 TRBV13 CASSKPTRSRQPAYGYTF
hyperexpanded TRBJ2-7 TRBV2 CASSSGVDEQYF
NA TRBJ2-5 TRBV13 CASSSRLGGSETQYF
few TRBJ2-3 TRBV20-1 CSATDLPGTVSTDTQYF
many TRBJ2-1 TRBV24-1 CATSDLGTAREQFF
NA TRBJ2-6 TRBV10-3 CAISEAGLISGANVLTF
NA TRBJ2-1 TRBV7-8 CASNMGNPTGGEQFF
few TRBJ2-7 TRBV6-2/TRBV6-3 CASSFGTSEQYF
medium-sized TRBJ2-7 TRBV5-1 CASSWGGDSYEQYF
many TRBJ2-7 TRBV29-1 CSVDAQGDEQYF
NA TRBJ2-7 TRBV7-9 CASSRTSGRGDEQYF
NA TRBJ2-5 TRBV5-6 CASSLEAGAGKTQYF
NA TRBJ2-1 TRBV6-1 CASSATSDSYNEFF
many TRBJ1-2 TRBV7-2 CASSSNPFGVGYTF
NA TRBJ2-7 TRBV18 CASSQGPRKYYEQYF
NA TRBJ2-1 TRBV7-9 CASSLALGFNEQFF
few TRBJ2-3 TRBV12-3/TRBV12-4 CAIDDTDTQYF
NA TRBJ2-6 TRBV10-2 CASRVREGTGANVLTF
NA TRBJ1-1 TRBV29-1 CSVPGVTEAYF
few TRBJ2-2 TRBV10-2 CASSPGGELFF
few TRBJ2-3 TRBV4-2 CASSQELAPSTDTQYF
NA TRBJ1-5 TRBV20-1 CSASRTGGVVQPQHF
few TRBJ2-5 TRBV12-3/TRBV12-4 CASSSYGRLETQYF
medium-sized TRBJ2-1 TRBV4-1 CASSQDLGGYRCF
NA TRBJ2-1 TRBV12-3/TRBV12-4 CASSSTSGRANEQFF
few TRBJ2-2 TRBV6-1 CASRLDRQNTGELFF
many TRBJ2-1 TRBV7-9 CASSPRTGGANEQFF
many TRBJ1-2 TRBV20-1 CSARETGVNYGYTF
few TRBJ2-5 TRBV29-1 CSVLGGGRNLETQYF
NA TRBJ2-7 TRBV29-1 CSVYRDSYEQYF
NA TRBJ2-3 TRBV6-1 CASSEGYWDTQYF
few TRBJ1-2 TRBV20-1 CSARDLGGLFGYTF
NA TRBJ1-2 TRBV29-1 CSESRGPGYGYTF
few TRBJ1-2 TRBV12-3/TRBV12-4 CASSLGGDGYTF
many TRBJ2-5 TRBV20-1 CSARYKDPGETQYF
NA TRBJ2-1 TRBV27 CASSSHRQLYNEQFF
few TRBJ1-2 TRBV18 CASSPRGGGGNYGYTF
NA TRBJ2-3 TRBV7-9 CASSVSGLAGGVDTQYF
NA TRBJ2-3 TRBV7-2 CASSLFYSSTDTQYF
few TRBJ1-1 TRBV20-1 CSARVSGSEAFF
NA TRBJ2-2 TRBV5-5 CASSFSGNTGELFF
NA TRBJ1-2 TRBV6-5 CASSYGRASYGYTF
few TRBJ1-1 TRBV5-6 CASRPRDSLGDTEAFF
NA TRBJ2-1 TRBV19 CASSITSHNEQFF
NA TRBJ1-2 TRBV20-1 CSAPVGRGLPTNYGYTF
NA TRBJ1-4 TRBV27 CASSFRDSDSPEKLFF
few TRBJ2-1 TRBV2 CASTFRGAYNEQFF
few TRBJ2-1 TRBV9 CASSVSGSVSYNEQFF